The clone carrying this T cell receptor (beta chain) was recorded at least ten times. This sample stems from a study of early T cells in non-severe SARS-CoV-2 infection. TCRdb itself ran the 5' RACE reads through MiXCR, one entry per CDR3 protein. The table records about 89,000 distinct CDR3 sequences, around 16% of them present only once. The CDR3 contains 15 residues. Looked up from germline, CDR1 is DFQATT and CDR2 is SNEGSKA (reference sequence). Trimming shortened V by 4 bases and J by 4 bases, and 18 bases separated the two germline ends. The rearrangement uses TRBV20-1 and TRBJ2-3, with D possibly TRBD2 on 6 matching bases. The TCR originated in an adult who was a healthcare worker with PCR-confirmed SARS-CoV-2 infection or an uninfected control (not recorded which). The sequencing here drew on whole blood, taken at baseline. Here the CDR3 DNA reads TGCAGTGCTACGTCTCTTACGGGAGTCCCAGATACGCAGTATTTT. It is translated as CSATSLTGVPDTQYF.